This T cell receptor beta chain is from a study of CD8+CD57+ T cells in acquired aplastic anemia. Study details: DNA from sorted CD4+ and CD8+ cells averaged roughly 3.2 ug.

Genomic DNA was employed as the template in profiling TCR beta VDJ and CDR3. TCRdb passed the reads through MiXCR, listing each CDR3 protein once. The sample lists about 160,000 distinct CDR3 sequences; less than 60% were seen once. This clonotype was found a few times. Patients selected for sequencing had displayed CD8+CD57+ cell expansion by flow cytometry. Germline assignment: CDR1 LNHNV and CDR2 YYDKDF (reference sequence). The V segment lost 3 bases and the J segment 2 bases; nucleotides outside the gene matches: 3. The CDR3 extends over 15 amino acids. This clonotype was sampled from a human donor with aplastic anemia. The chain is built from TRBV15 and TRBJ1-3; 8 positions match TRBD1. Sequencing input: sorted CD4+, CD8+, or CD8+CD57+ T cells (not recorded which) from PBMCs. CDR3 sequence reads: CATSRDRDPGNTIYF. CDR3 DNA: TGTGCCACCAGCAGGGACAGGGACCCTGGAAACACCATATATTTT.